The next 9 T cell receptor beta chains were all read from a single sample in a study of blood T cells in healthy people across ages. Then a second PCR, running roughly 6 to 11 cycles, was carried out with a sample-barcoded 5' primer and a J-beta primer mix. TCRdb itself ran the 5' RACE reads through MiXCR, one entry per CDR3 protein. Of about 1,600,000 distinct CDR3 sequences listed, approximately 38% are singletons. Sequencing used blood. Source of these receptors: a woman under 30 in good health.

The chain couples TRBV7-9 to TRBJ2-7; 11 positions agree with TRBD2. The CDR3 runs 15 residues. The V segment lost 4 bases and the J segment 5 bases; nucleotides outside the gene matches: 7. Germline values: CDR1 SEHNR, CDR2 FQNEAQ (reference sequence). DNA of the CDR3: TGTGCCAGCAGCTCCCGACTAGCGGGGATCCACGAGCAGTACTTC. Residues: CASSSRLAGIHEQYF.

The chain carries TRBV5-1 and TRBJ1-1; possibly TRBD1 for D (5 bases). The CDR3 is 16 amino acids. Germline V lookup: CDR1 SGHRS, CDR2 YFSETQ. Trimming took 1 base from V and 2 from J, leaving 15 bases between them. The CDR3 DNA reads TGCGCCAGCAGCTTGTTGGGGACCATACTCAACACTGAAGCTTTCTTT. Residues: CASSLLGTILNTEAFF.

The V gene is TRBV12-3 or TRBV12-4, the J gene TRBJ1-5; D not resolved. The ends were cut back, 1 base at V and 5 bases at J, with 12 bases in the middle. The CDR3 sequence is 15 residues long. CDR3 DNA: TGTGCCAGCAGTTTAGGCAGTCGATTAGATCAGCCCCAGCATTTT. This sequence encodes CASSLGSRLDQPQHF.

The V call is TRBV3-1, the J call TRBJ2-1; 10 positions agree with TRBD2. The CDR3 contains 14 residues. Looked up from germline, CDR1 is LGHDT and CDR2 is YNNKEL (reference sequence). Trimming removed 2 bases from V and 10 bases from J; junction bases left unmatched: 5. CDR3: CASSQMGLAREQFF. The CDR3 region has the DNA TGTGCCAGCAGCCAAATGGGACTAGCGCGAGAGCAGTTCTTC.

The rearrangement links TRBV25-1 to TRBJ2-5, with 12 bases identical to TRBD2. From germline, CDR1 is MGHDK and CDR2 SYGVNS. V was pared by 8 bases and J by 11 bases, with 21 bases of the junction left unmatched. The CDR3 is made up of 17 amino acids. CDR3 bases: TGTGCCAGCCAGGGGACTACTAGCGGGAGGCTAAGGCGTGAGCAGTACTTC. Encoded protein: CASQGTTSGRLRREQYF.

V usage is TRBV15 and J usage is TRBJ2-3, with 9 bases lining up with TRBD2. The CDR3 has 16 amino acids. In germline, CDR1 is LNHNV, CDR2 YYDKDF (reference sequence). The V and J ends lost 3 bases and 4 bases, in that order; junction bases with no gene match: 8. CDR3: CATSSPSGGKPDTQYF. CDR3 DNA: TGTGCCACCAGCAGCCCGAGCGGGGGGAAACCAGATACGCAGTATTTT. Filled out from reference TRBV15 and TRBJ2-3, the complete variable domain reads DAMVIQNPRYQVTQFGKPVTLSCSQTLNHNVMYWYQQKSSQAPKLLFHYYDKDFNNEADTPDNFQSRRPNTSFCFLDIRSPGLGDTAMYLCATSSPSGGKPDTQYFGPGTRLTVL.

This clonotype was recorded a few times. The chain recombines TRBV20-1 with TRBJ2-3; D is unresolved. V lost 6 bases and J lost 6, with 19 bases in between. The CDR3 consists of 14 residues. Germline CDR1 reads DFQATT; CDR2 reads SNEGSKA (reference sequence). The CDR3 loop reads CSAPPATIEDTQYF. The DNA of the CDR3 is TGCAGTGCCCCGCCAGCTACCATAGAGGATACGCAGTATTTT.

A few counts support this clonotype. The rearrangement joins TRBV7-9 to TRBJ2-1; TRBD2 matches at 10 bases. There are 18 residues in the CDR3. From germline, CDR1 is SEHNR and CDR2 FQNEAQ (reference sequence). The J segment lost 2 bases and the V segment lost 2 bases, leaving 9 bases of the junction unmatched. In nucleotides, the CDR3 is TGTGCCAGCAGCTTATGGGCTAGCGGGAGTGCCCCCTACAATGAGCAGTTCTTC. Amino acids: CASSLWASGSAPYNEQFF.

This clonotype was observed a handful of times. The chain carries TRBV20-1 and TRBJ1-6, with 8 nucleotides matching TRBD1. Trimming at V came to 5 bases and at J to 5 bases, leaving 11 bases not matched to a gene. Looked up from germline, CDR1 is DFQATT and CDR2 is SNEGSKA (reference sequence). CDR3 length equals 16 residues. As DNA, the CDR3 is TGCAGTGCTCGTGACAGGGGAAACTCTAATAATTCACCCCTCCACTTT. Translation gives CSARDRGNSNNSPLHF.